The 22 T cell receptor beta chains reported below all come from one sample, sequenced in a study of blood T cell repertoires in COVID-19. Sequenced by immunoSEQ multiplex PCR; TCRdb stores in-frame clones only, minus some. Here the sample spans under 150,000 clones, almost 80% being singletons. Sequencing input: peripheral blood. All receptors derive from a man in his fifties with active or convalescent COVID-19.

This chain joins TRBV19 and TRBJ1-2; 7 bases fit TRBD1. Germline V lookup: CDR1 LNHDA, CDR2 SQIVND (reference sequence). The CDR3 has 13 residues. The V gene end was trimmed by 3 bases and the J gene end by 5 bases; junction bases not matched to a gene: 3. CDR3 coding DNA: TGTGCCAGTAGTATGACAGGGAGGTATGGCTACACCTTC. It codes for CASSMTGRYGYTF.

The V and J genes are TRBV7-2 and TRBJ2-1; 14 bases fit TRBD2. Trimming removed 5 bases from V and 6 bases from J; junction bases left unmatched: 3. The CDR3 has 15 amino acids. CDR1 SGHTA and CDR2 FQGNSA come from the germline V gene. For the CDR3, the DNA is TGTGCCAGCAGCCTCGGGACTAGCGGGAGCAATGAGCAGTTCTTC. It translates to CASSLGTSGSNEQFF.

The chain carries TRBV4-2 and TRBJ2-5; TRBD2 is a possible D gene (5 bases). The germline V and J ends were trimmed by 3 bases and 5 bases, with 13 bases remaining between them. The CDR3 runs 14 residues. From germline, CDR1 is LGHNA and CDR2 YNFKEQ. The CDR3 region is CASSQGTRHETQYF. In DNA, the CDR3 is TGTGCCAGCAGCCAGGGTACTAGACATGAGACCCAGTACTTC.

V and J are TRBV27 and TRBJ2-1, with D possibly matching TRBD1 (6 bases). V dropped 6 bases and J dropped 6 bases, with 15 bases sitting between them. Germline CDR1 and CDR2: MNHEY and SMNVEV (reference sequence). There are 14 residues in the CDR3. CDR3 sequence: CASSELGQINEQFF. The DNA of the CDR3 is TGTGCCAGCAGCGAGTTAGGACAGATCAATGAGCAGTTCTTC.

The J gene is TRBJ2-3, the V gene TRBV5-6, with 10 bases lining up with TRBD2. Germline V lookup: CDR1 SGHDT, CDR2 YYEEEE. The CDR3 sequence is 15 residues long. J gave up 2 bases and V 2 bases, and 2 bases lay outside the gene matches. The CDR3 coding sequence is TGTGCCAGCAGCTTTCTAGCGGGAGACACAGATACGCAGTATTTT. Translating it yields CASSFLAGDTDTQYF.

V gene TRBV21-1 combines with J gene TRBJ1-5; the table's D call TRBD1 went unverified against the DNA. TRBV21-1 is listed as a pseudogene. The CDR3 has 15 residues. CDR3 DNA sequence: TGTGCCAGCAGCAACCCTGGACAGGGCCATCAGCCCCAGCATTTT. Its translation is CASSNPGQGHQPQHF.

This clone was recorded a few times. The chain employs TRBV18 and TRBJ1-3; D perhaps matches TRBD1 (5 bases). Germline V gene lookup returns CDR1 KGHSH and CDR2 LQKENI. The CDR3 is 15 amino acids. The V end lost 0 bases, the J end lost 7 bases, and 13 bases lay between the germline ends. The chain's CDR3 is CASSPPGAQANTIYF. As DNA, the CDR3 is TGTGCCAGCTCACCACCTGGGGCGCAGGCGAACACCATATATTTT.

V is TRBV3-1 (or the pseudogene TRBV3-2) and J is TRBJ2-7, with 8 bases identical to TRBD1. The CDR3 contains 15 residues. Losses at the gene ends were 2 bases for V and 5 bases for J; bases not matched to a gene: 8. The germline V gene has CDR1 LGHDT and CDR2 YNNKEL (reference sequence). The CDR3 loop reads CASSQPRGRSDEQYF. CDR3 nucleotide sequence: TGTGCCAGCAGCCAACCCAGGGGGCGATCGGACGAGCAGTACTTC.

The V and J genes are TRBV28 and TRBJ2-2; D possibly corresponds to TRBD1 (5 bases). Germline-derived CDR1 and CDR2 are MDHEN and SYDVKM. The CDR3 length is 17 residues. Trimming pared 3 bases from V and 0 bases from J, leaving 14 bases between. The CDR3 protein is CASSFPGQSTNTGELFF. CDR3 nucleotide sequence: TGTGCCAGCAGTTTTCCAGGGCAATCAACGAACACCGGGGAGCTGTTTTTT.

This chain uses TRBV11-3 with TRBJ2-7, with D uncertain. Germline lookup yields CDR1 SGHNT and CDR2 YENEEA. The CDR3 totals 15 residues. Trimming took 1 base from V and 6 from J, leaving 16 bases between them. The CDR3 sequence is CASSLVSTTLAEQYF. CDR3 coding DNA: TGTGCCAGCAGCTTAGTATCCACTACGCTGGCCGAGCAGTACTTC.

The gene calls are TRBV5-1 and TRBJ2-7; weak D call: TRBD2 (6 bases). The CDR3 consists of 15 residues. V dropped 5 bases and J dropped 3 bases, with 18 bases sitting between them. Germline lookup yields CDR1 SGHRS and CDR2 YFSETQ. CDR3 sequence reads: CASREGPDGDYEQYF. In DNA, the CDR3 is TGCGCCAGCAGGGAGGGGCCGGACGGAGACTACGAGCAGTACTTC.

The genes are TRBV7-6 and TRBJ2-7; 14 bases agree with TRBD2. Germline V gives CDR1 SGHVS, CDR2 FNYEAQ. This CDR3 region has 16 residues. Trimming cost V 5 bases and J 3 bases; bases outside gene matches: 6. Here the CDR3 reads CASSPPGLAGGYEQYF. The CDR3 DNA is TGTGCCAGCAGCCCCCCCGGACTAGCGGGAGGCTACGAGCAGTACTTC.

The rearrangement links TRBV29-1 to TRBJ2-7; possible D gene TRBD2, 6 bases. The CDR3 is 12 amino acids. Germline lookup yields CDR1 SQVTM and CDR2 ANQGSEA. The ends were cut back, 3 bases at V and 1 base at J, with 7 bases in the middle. CDR3 bases: TGCAGCGTTGAGGAGGGATCCTACGAGCAGTACTTC. Translating gives CSVEEGSYEQYF.

DNA of the CDR3: TGTGCCAGTAGCGCTAAAGACCTCTACAGGCAGGATGGCTACACCTTC. It specifies CASSAKDLYRQDGYTF. The chain joins TRBV19 to TRBJ1-2; tentatively, D is TRBD1 (5 bases). Germline V CDR1 and CDR2: LNHDA, SQIVND (reference sequence). The length of the CDR3 is 16 residues. The V gene lost 6 bases and the J gene lost 6 bases, with 23 bases spanning the gap.

CDR3 nucleotides: TGTGCCAGCAGTTCCCCGGGACAGGGAGGGCCGGAAGCTTTCTTT. It yields the protein CASSSPGQGGPEAFF. The gene calls are TRBV28 and TRBJ1-1; 9 bases align to TRBD1. CDR3 size: 15 residues. Trimming removed 4 bases from V and 8 bases from J; junction bases left unmatched: 11. Germline V lookup: CDR1 MDHEN, CDR2 SYDVKM.

This chain uses TRBV27 with TRBJ2-5; D is uncertain. The CDR3 is made up of 13 amino acids. CDR1 is MNHEY and CDR2 is SMNVEV in the germline V gene (reference sequence). V was clipped by 5 bases and J by 1 base, with 8 bases between them. Here the CDR3 DNA reads TGTGCCAGCAGTCAGATCAGCCAAGAGACCCAGTACTTC. Protein product: CASSQISQETQYF.

The CDR3 bases are TGTGCCAGCTTAAGGGGATACACCATATATTTT. This gives the protein CASLRGYTIYF. The V gene is TRBV28, the J gene TRBJ1-3, with D perhaps TRBD1 (5 bases). Between the trimmed V and J ends, which lost 8 bases and 8 bases, there was a span of 10 bases. The CDR3 is made up of 11 amino acids. Germline V gene lookup returns CDR1 MDHEN and CDR2 SYDVKM.

J is TRBJ2-1 and V is TRBV7-2, with TRBD2 as a possible D gene (6 bases). Trimming removed 1 base from V and 4 bases from J, with 11 bases in between. The CDR3 is 15 residues long. Germline V gives CDR1 SGHTA, CDR2 FQGNSA. The CDR3 DNA sequence: TGTGCCAGCAGCTTAGGGGTGGGGGGTTACAATGAGCAGTTCTTC. Translation gives CASSLGVGGYNEQFF.

The chain couples TRBV19 to TRBJ2-7; TRBD2 matches at 8 bases. The CDR3 covers 13 residues. The V gene's germline CDR1 is LNHDA and CDR2 SQIVND (reference sequence). V lost 5 bases, J lost 6 bases, and 6 bases stayed unmatched. The CDR3 DNA follows: TGTGCCAGTAGTCCCGGACTAGCCAGCGAGCAGTACTTC. It is translated as CASSPGLASEQYF.

The chain joins TRBV29-1 to TRBJ2-5, with D tentatively TRBD2 (6 bases). The CDR3 runs to 14 residues. Germline V CDR1 and CDR2: SQVTM, ANQGSEA. V was pared by 3 bases and J by 6 bases, with 17 bases between. The CDR3 DNA reads TGCAGCGTTGAGGGAGGACGGGACCATAAGACCCAGTACTTC. Translated: CSVEGGRDHKTQYF. The entire variable domain, with the rest obtained from reference TRBV29-1 and TRBJ2-5, is as follows: SAVISQKPSRDICQRGTSLTIQCQVDSQVTMMFWYRQQPGQSLTLIATANQGSEATYESGFVIDKFPISRPNLTFSTLTVSNMSPEDSSIYLCSVEGGRDHKTQYFGPGTRLLVL.

V usage is TRBV12-2 and J usage is TRBJ2-4; the table assigns TRBD2, which was not confirmed against the DNA. TRBV12-2 is described as a pseudogene. CDR3 length: 14 amino acids. CDR3 amino acids: CASRARIAKNIQYF. CDR3 in DNA: TGTGCAAGTCGGGCGCGGATAGCCAAAAACATTCAGTACTTC.

This sequence joins TRBV7-2 and TRBJ2-7; TRBD2 matches 10 bases. This CDR3 is built from 15 residues. Trimming took 1 base from V and 6 from J; bases not matched to a gene: 6. Germline V gene sequence: CDR1 SGHTA, CDR2 FQGNSA. CDR3 residues: CASSLVAGGGFEQYF. Here the CDR3 DNA reads TGTGCCAGCAGCTTAGTAGCGGGAGGAGGTTTCGAGCAGTACTTC.